This passage covers 11 T cell receptor beta chains from one sample sequenced in a study of a mutant IDH1 vaccine in newly diagnosed glioma. This table comes from immunoSEQ multiplex PCR, and its TCRdb copy is limited to in-frame clones, with some not included. This sample has approximately 62,000 clones, with around 84% found just once. No antigens are known for them. Time point given: week 35, safety follow-up. A single vaccine dose contained 300 ug of mutant IDH1 20-mer peptide, and topical imiquimod was used with it. The source was PBMCs, collected from a glioma patient whose treatment included an IDH1 peptide vaccine. The receptor set was obtained from a man aged 25-45 years with glioma.

The gene calls are TRBV19 and TRBJ1-1; D ambiguous. V lost 3 bases to trimming and J lost 8 bases, with 7 bases between them. The germline CDR1 and CDR2 sequences are LNHDA and SQIVND (reference sequence). The CDR3 loop spans 11 amino acids. CDR3 loop: CASSIKVEAFF. The CDR3 DNA reads TGTGCCAGTAGTATTAAGGTCGAAGCTTTCTTT. The whole variable domain, remainder taken from reference TRBV19 and TRBJ1-1, is DGGITQSPKYLFRKEGQNVTLSCEQNLNHDAMYWYRQDPGQGLRLIYYSQIVNDFQKGDIAEGYSVSREKKESFPLTVTSAQKNPTAFYLCASSIKVEAFFGQGTRLTVV.

The chain uses TRBV15 and TRBJ2-1; TRBD2 matches 8 bases. The germline V gene encodes CDR1 LNHNV and CDR2 YYDKDF (reference sequence). Germline trimming cut 3 bases from V and 14 bases from J; bases unmatched to any gene: 15. This CDR3 has 15 residues. The CDR3 spells CATSRARKRAGEEFF. Written as DNA, the CDR3 is TGTGCCACCAGCAGGGCCCGAAAACGAGCGGGGGAAGAGTTCTTC.

The chain uses TRBV5-6 and TRBJ2-1; D is perhaps TRBD2 (5 bases). CDR3 length equals 14 residues. The V end was cut by 4 bases, the J end by 3 bases, with 11 bases between. Germline CDR1 is SGHDT and CDR2 is YYEEEE. CDR3 sequence reads: CASSSRELYNEQFF. DNA of the CDR3: TGTGCCAGCAGCAGCCGGGAACTCTACAATGAGCAGTTCTTC.

The rearrangement joins TRBV4-2 to TRBJ2-2; D gene ambiguous. The V gene lost 0 bases and the J gene lost 5 bases, with 16 bases spanning the gap. This CDR3 contains 17 residues. From germline, CDR1 is LGHNA and CDR2 YNFKEQ. The CDR3 bases are TGTGCCAGCAGCCAAGATGTCGGCGGCAGCCGAACCGGGGAGCTGTTTTTT. The encoded protein is CASSQDVGGSRTGELFF.

This sequence joins TRBV19 and TRBJ1-1; the D is unclear. Between the trimmed V and J ends, which lost 3 bases and 3 bases, there was a span of 14 bases. Germline CDR1 is LNHDA and CDR2 is SQIVND (reference sequence). There are 15 residues in the CDR3. The CDR3 here is CASSILRTVYTEAFF. The CDR3 DNA is TGTGCCAGTAGTATCCTTCGAACGGTTTACACTGAAGCTTTCTTT.

This clone was seen more than once but under ten times. The rearrangement links TRBV6-5 to TRBJ1-5; a possible D gene is TRBD1 (6 bases). Germline-derived CDR1 and CDR2 are MNHEY and SVGAGI. V lost 8 bases and J 4 bases, leaving 12 bases between the germline ends. The CDR3 is 13 amino acids. The CDR3 DNA follows: TGTGCCAGCCGACAGGACCAAAATCAGCCCCAGCATTTT. It specifies CASRQDQNQPQHF.

For the CDR3, the DNA is TGTGCCAGCAGCGTAGGAGCGGGACTTAACACCGGGGAGCTGTTTTTT. Translation gives CASSVGAGLNTGELFF. The chain uses TRBV9 and TRBJ2-2, with TRBD2 identical over 7 bases. Germline-derived CDR1 and CDR2 are SGDLS and YYNGEE. V dropped 0 bases and J dropped 2; count of bases not matched to a gene: 4. This CDR3 region has 16 residues.

J is TRBJ2-7 and V is TRBV7-9; 7 nucleotides align to TRBD2. The CDR3 totals 14 residues. V gave up 2 bases and J gave up 5 bases; unmatched junction bases: 6. The V gene's germline CDR1 is SEHNR and CDR2 FQNEAQ (reference sequence). The CDR3 nucleotides are TGTGCCAGCAGCTTATCAGGGAGGGATCACGAGCAGTACTTC. Amino acids: CASSLSGRDHEQYF.

The V gene is TRBV7-2, the J gene TRBJ1-5; a weak D match, TRBD1 (5 bases). V lost 2 bases to trimming and J lost 4 bases, with 18 bases between them. The CDR3 contains 17 residues. Germline V gene data show CDR1 as SGHTA and CDR2 as FQGNSA. The CDR3 is CASSLRTLGTGNQPQHF. Here the CDR3 DNA reads TGTGCCAGCAGCTTAAGGACCCTCGGGACGGGAAATCAGCCCCAGCATTTT.

The rearrangement links TRBV25-1 to TRBJ1-6; tentatively, D is TRBD1 (5 bases). The germline V and J ends were trimmed by 7 bases and 6 bases, with 19 bases remaining between them. The germline CDR1 and CDR2 sequences are MGHDK and SYGVNS. There are 16 residues in the CDR3. DNA for the CDR3: TGTGCCAGCACTGATAGGGGTCCAGGTGGTAATTCACCCCTCCACTTT. Translating gives CASTDRGPGGNSPLHF.

Only one count was recorded for this clone. The chain couples TRBV6-5 to TRBJ2-4, with D perhaps matching TRBD2 (6 bases). The CDR3 consists of 14 residues. V was clipped by 7 bases and J by 0 bases, with 10 bases between them. Germline-derived CDR1 and CDR2 are MNHEY and SVGAGI. The CDR3 DNA follows: TGTGCCAGCATGGAGGGAATAGCCAAAAACATTCAGTACTTC. Residues: CASMEGIAKNIQYF.